These 24 T cell receptor beta chains share one sample of origin, sequenced in a study of blood T cell repertoires in COVID-19. Assay used: immunoSEQ multiplex PCR; TCRdb lists only in-frame clones, some missing. Of approximately 170,000 clones listed, approximately 84% are singletons. Sequencing was carried out using peripheral blood. All receptors derive from a man aged 35-49 years who had recovered from COVID-19.

This chain uses TRBV3-1 (or the pseudogene TRBV3-2) with TRBJ2-2; tentatively, D is TRBD1 (7 bases). Per germline, CDR1 LGHDT and CDR2 YNNKEL (reference sequence). Trimming took off 0 bases at V and 5 bases at J, with 22 bases between the two ends. The CDR3 has 19 amino acids. The DNA for the CDR3 is TGTGCCAGCAGCCAAGAAGATGGGACAGTCAAGAGCGGGACCGGGGAGCTGTTTTTT. Its translation: CASSQEDGTVKSGTGELFF.

V gene TRBV7-8 combines with J gene TRBJ2-1; 7 positions match TRBD2. The CDR3 is 16 residues long. Germline V gives CDR1 SGHVS, CDR2 FQNEAQ. J gave up 4 bases and V 4 bases, and 10 bases lay outside the gene matches. The CDR3 loop is CASSSLSSGNYNEQFF. The CDR3 DNA follows: TGTGCCAGCAGCTCCCTCTCTAGCGGTAATTACAATGAGCAGTTCTTC.

The chain is built from TRBV7-2 and TRBJ2-5; TRBD2 agrees at 8 bases. V lost 3 bases and J lost 5; bases outside the gene matches: 5. The CDR3 is 14 residues long. CDR1 SGHTA and CDR2 FQGNSA come from the germline V gene. CDR3 sequence reads: CASSFAGGRETQYF. The CDR3 nucleotides read TGTGCCAGCAGCTTCGCTGGCGGGAGGGAGACCCAGTACTTC.

CDR3 amino acids: CASSQSTVAGLGEQYF. The CDR3, as DNA: TGCGCCAGCAGCCAATCCACGGTAGCGGGTCTGGGGGAGCAGTACTTC. V usage is TRBV4-1 and J usage is TRBJ2-7, with 7 bases fitting TRBD2. J was trimmed by 7 bases and V by 2 bases; bases with no gene match: 14. Germline values: CDR1 MGHRA, CDR2 YSYEKL. The CDR3 extends over 16 amino acids.

The V call is TRBV27, the J call TRBJ2-1; D unclear. CDR3 length: 13 residues. The ends were cut back, 8 bases at V and 1 base at J, with 9 bases in the middle. Germline CDR1 and CDR2: MNHEY and SMNVEV (reference sequence). The CDR3 sequence is CASGAESYNEQFF. CDR3 DNA: TGTGCCAGCGGTGCGGAATCCTACAATGAGCAGTTCTTC.

The chain couples TRBV30 to TRBJ2-5; D is undetermined. This CDR3 contains 12 residues. CDR1 is GTSNPN and CDR2 is SVGIG in the germline V gene (reference sequence). The V gene lost 3 bases and the J gene lost 5 bases, with 10 bases spanning the gap. Written as DNA, the CDR3 is TGTGCCTGGAGCCCTCCTCGGGAGACCCAGTACTTC. It codes for CAWSPPRETQYF.

The chain recombines TRBV7-6 with TRBJ1-1; D might be TRBD1 (6 bases). With 1 base removed from V and 1 base from J, the gap between germline ends came to 7 bases. The CDR3 runs 14 residues. Germline V lookup: CDR1 SGHVS, CDR2 FNYEAQ. The CDR3 sequence is CASSLVQGNTEAFF. The CDR3 DNA follows: TGTGCCAGCAGCTTAGTACAGGGGAACACTGAAGCTTTCTTT.

This chain uses TRBV19 with TRBJ2-1; D unresolved. CDR1 and CDR2 from the germline V gene are LNHDA and SQIVND (reference sequence). CDR3 length: 13 amino acids. Trimming took off 3 bases at V and 5 bases at J, with 8 bases between the two ends. CDR3 amino acids: CASSIFPNNEQFF. The DNA for the CDR3 is TGTGCCAGTAGTATTTTCCCCAACAATGAGCAGTTCTTC. Looking up the rest from reference TRBV19 and TRBJ2-1 gives the full variable domain: DGGITQSPKYLFRKEGQNVTLSCEQNLNHDAMYWYRQDPGQGLRLIYYSQIVNDFQKGDIAEGYSVSREKKESFPLTVTSAQKNPTAFYLCASSIFPNNEQFFGPGTRLTVL.

The chain recombines TRBV10-2 with TRBJ1-4; 12 bases line up with TRBD1. Germline assignment: CDR1 WSHSY and CDR2 SAAADI. This CDR3 spans 15 amino acids. With V trimmed by 3 bases and J by 7 bases, 3 bases remained unmatched. This CDR3 is CASSDRDRGREKLFF. The CDR3 DNA is TGCGCCAGCAGTGATCGGGACAGGGGGCGTGAAAAACTGTTTTTT.

This clone has a handful of counts. This chain connects TRBV19 to TRBJ2-2, with TRBD1 matching 9 bases. The CDR3 is made up of 16 amino acids. Germline CDR1 reads LNHDA; CDR2 reads SQIVND (reference sequence). V lost 9 bases to trimming and J lost 5 bases; unmatched junction nucleotides: 13. CDR3 region: CARKGTGILWTGELFF. In DNA form, the CDR3 reads TGTGCCAGGAAGGGGACAGGGATTCTTTGGACCGGGGAGCTGTTTTTT.

The gene calls are TRBV6-5 and TRBJ1-2; no clear D. Trimming left V 6 bases short and J 4 bases short, with 18 bases between. The CDR3 is made up of 15 amino acids. Germline values: CDR1 MNHEY, CDR2 SVGAGI. CDR3 nucleotides: TGTGCCAGCAGACGAACCTACGACACCGTCTATGGCTACACCTTC. It encodes CASRRTYDTVYGYTF.

This sequence joins TRBV7-2 and TRBJ2-1, with 9 bases aligning to TRBD1. There are 15 residues in the CDR3. CDR1 and CDR2 (germline): SGHTA, FQGNSA. Trimming took 5 bases from V and 15 from J; bases not matched to a gene: 17. The CDR3 DNA reads TGTGCCAGCAGCCCGGGACCTGCACCGGGACAGGGTTCGTTCTTC. Translated: CASSPGPAPGQGSFF.

The chain uses TRBV27 and TRBJ2-5; TRBD2 matches 7 bases. The CDR3 sequence is 14 residues long. Germline CDR1 is MNHEY and CDR2 is SMNVEV (reference sequence). V lost 4 bases to trimming and J lost 1 base; unmatched junction nucleotides: 3. CDR3 in amino acids: CASSSWTSQETQYF. CDR3 in DNA: TGTGCCAGCAGTTCGTGGACTAGCCAAGAGACCCAGTACTTC.

The gene calls are TRBV28 and TRBJ2-1; 7 positions match TRBD1. From germline, CDR1 is MDHEN and CDR2 SYDVKM. V gave up 6 bases and J gave up 4 bases; unmatched junction bases: 9. The CDR3 has 15 residues. CDR3 sequence (DNA): TGTGCCAGCAGAGAGGGGACAGTGATTTACAATGAGCAGTTCTTC. As protein: CASREGTVIYNEQFF.

The chain couples TRBV24-1 to TRBJ2-7; TRBD1 matches 8 bases. Germline CDR1 reads KGHDR; CDR2 reads SFDVKD. The CDR3 runs to 14 residues. The V segment lost 5 bases and the J segment 0 bases; nucleotides outside the gene matches: 2. Here the CDR3 reads CATSGTGSSYEQYF. The CDR3 DNA follows: TGTGCCACCAGTGGGACAGGGAGCTCCTACGAGCAGTACTTC.

The chain uses TRBV10-3 and TRBJ2-1; 8 nucleotides match TRBD2. CDR3 size: 15 residues. Germline CDR1 ENHRY, CDR2 SYGVKD. The V gene end was trimmed by 3 bases and the J gene end by 2 bases; junction bases not matched to a gene: 3. This CDR3 is CAISEVAGPYNEQFF. CDR3 DNA: TGTGCCATCAGTGAAGTAGCGGGGCCCTACAATGAGCAGTTCTTC.

The V call is TRBV4-3, the J call TRBJ2-2; 8 positions match TRBD2. V dropped 0 bases and J dropped 2; count of bases not matched to a gene: 5. Germline values: CDR1 LGHNA, CDR2 YSLEER. The CDR3 spans 17 residues. CDR3 in amino acids: CASSQDPAGGNTGELFF. CDR3 DNA sequence: TGCGCCAGCAGCCAAGATCCTGCGGGAGGCAACACCGGGGAGCTGTTTTTT.

As for this clone: One end of the junction fails to match germline, which may point to a read error. V usage is TRBV7-7 and J usage is TRBJ2-5; 10 nucleotides match TRBD1. Germline values: CDR1 SSHAT, CDR2 FNYEAQ (reference sequence). The CDR3 consists of 14 residues. CDR3 sequence: CASTAGTGEETQYF. The DNA for the CDR3 is TGTGCTAGCACCGCCGGGACAGGGGAGGAGACCCAGTACTTC.

The chain recombines TRBV6-5 with TRBJ2-6; D is perhaps TRBD2 (5 bases). The germline V gene encodes CDR1 MNHEY and CDR2 SVGAGI. V was clipped by 8 bases and J by 0 bases, with 11 bases between them. The CDR3 contains 15 residues. For the CDR3, the DNA is TGTGCCAGCGCGGGCCTTAGCTCTGGGGCCAACGTCCTGACTTTC. This translates into CASAGLSSGANVLTF.

V usage is TRBV24-1 and J usage is TRBJ2-1; D call uncertain. Germline V lookup: CDR1 KGHDR, CDR2 SFDVKD. The V gene lost 4 bases and the J gene lost 4 bases, with 10 bases spanning the gap. The CDR3 runs 14 residues. The CDR3 sequence: CATSEGDMYNEQFF. The CDR3 coding sequence is TGTGCCACCAGTGAGGGCGACATGTACAATGAGCAGTTCTTC.

V is TRBV7-2 and J is TRBJ1-5; TRBD1 is a possible D gene (6 bases). This CDR3 comprises 13 residues. Germline V CDR1 and CDR2: SGHTA, FQGNSA. V lost 5 bases, J lost 4 bases, and 9 bases lay in between. As DNA, the CDR3 is TGTGCCAGCAGCCCTCAGGGGAATCAGCCCCAGCATTTT. Encoded protein: CASSPQGNQPQHF. Based on the CDR3 plus reference TRBV7-2 and TRBJ1-5, the full variable domain is GAGVSQSPSNKVTEKGKDVELRCDPISGHTALYWYRQSLGQGLEFLIYFQGNSAPDKSGLPSDRFSAERTGGSVSTLTIQRTQQEDSAVYLCASSPQGNQPQHFGDGTRLSIL.

V usage is TRBV7-2 and J usage is TRBJ1-1; 7 nucleotides agree with TRBD1. With 5 bases clipped from V and 10 bases from J, the junction kept 13 bases outside the gene matches. This CDR3 is built from 14 residues. The germline CDR1 and CDR2 sequences are SGHTA and FQGNSA. The CDR3 DNA sequence: TGTGCCAGCAGCCCACAGGGGAACGGTGTAGGAGCTTTCTTT. Its protein is CASSPQGNGVGAFF.

The chain employs TRBV28 and TRBJ2-1, with TRBD1 as a possible D gene (7 bases). V shed 8 bases and J shed 10 bases, with 24 bases lying between them. The CDR3 totals 15 residues. Germline-derived CDR1 and CDR2 are MDHEN and SYDVKM. The CDR3 DNA reads TGTGCCAGCGGGAGGAGGGGGACAGCTCTTCGGGAGCAGTTCTTC. Its protein product is CASGRRGTALREQFF.

This chain connects TRBV7-2 to TRBJ2-1; 11 bases map to TRBD2. V trimming: 4 bases; J trimming: 5 bases; junction bases outside the gene matches: 1. The CDR3 has 14 amino acids. Per germline, CDR1 SGHTA and CDR2 FQGNSA. The CDR3 DNA follows: TGTGCCAGCAGCTCGGGACTAGCGGACAATGAGCAGTTCTTC. It translates to CASSSGLADNEQFF.